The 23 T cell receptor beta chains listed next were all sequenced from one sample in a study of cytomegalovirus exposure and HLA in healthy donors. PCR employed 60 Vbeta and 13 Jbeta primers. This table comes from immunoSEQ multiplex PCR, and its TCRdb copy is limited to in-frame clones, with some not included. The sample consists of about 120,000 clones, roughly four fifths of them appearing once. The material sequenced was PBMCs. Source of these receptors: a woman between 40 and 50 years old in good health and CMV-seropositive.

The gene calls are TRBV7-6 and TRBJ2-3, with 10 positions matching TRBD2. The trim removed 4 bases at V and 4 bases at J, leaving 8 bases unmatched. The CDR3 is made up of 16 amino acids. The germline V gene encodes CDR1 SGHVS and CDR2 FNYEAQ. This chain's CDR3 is CASSYPSGRRADTQYF. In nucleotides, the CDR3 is TGTGCCAGCAGCTACCCTAGCGGGAGAAGGGCAGATACGCAGTATTTT.

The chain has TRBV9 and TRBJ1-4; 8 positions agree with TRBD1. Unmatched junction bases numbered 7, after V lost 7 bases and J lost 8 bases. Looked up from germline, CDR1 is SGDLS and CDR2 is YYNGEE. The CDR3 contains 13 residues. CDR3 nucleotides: TGTGCCAGCGTCAGGGGGCGTGGGGAAAAACTGTTTTTT. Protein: CASVRGRGEKLFF.

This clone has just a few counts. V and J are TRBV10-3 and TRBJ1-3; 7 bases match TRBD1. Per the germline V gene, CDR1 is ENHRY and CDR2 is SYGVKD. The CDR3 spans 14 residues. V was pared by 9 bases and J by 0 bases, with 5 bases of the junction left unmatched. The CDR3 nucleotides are TGTGCCATTGGGGACAGCCGCTCTGGAAACACCATATATTTT. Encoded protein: CAIGDSRSGNTIYF.

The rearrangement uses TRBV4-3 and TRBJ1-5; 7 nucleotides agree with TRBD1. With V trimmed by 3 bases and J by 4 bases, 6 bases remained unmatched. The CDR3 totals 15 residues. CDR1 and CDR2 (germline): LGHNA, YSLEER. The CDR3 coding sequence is TGCGCCAGCAGCCAGCATGACAGGGAAAATCAGCCCCAGCATTTT. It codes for CASSQHDRENQPQHF.

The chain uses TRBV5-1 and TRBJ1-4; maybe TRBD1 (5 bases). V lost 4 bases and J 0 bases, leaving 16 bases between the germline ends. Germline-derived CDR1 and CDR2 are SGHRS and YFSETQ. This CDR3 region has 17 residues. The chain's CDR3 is CASSVRPQGATNEKLFF. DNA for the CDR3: TGCGCCAGCAGCGTCCGACCTCAGGGTGCAACTAATGAAAAACTGTTTTTT.

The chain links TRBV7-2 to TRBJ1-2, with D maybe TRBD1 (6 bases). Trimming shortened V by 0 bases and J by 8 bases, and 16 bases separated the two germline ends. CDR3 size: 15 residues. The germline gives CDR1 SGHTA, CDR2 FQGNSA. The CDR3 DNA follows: TGTGCCAGCAGCTTAGCTTGGCAGGGGATGGGCGGCTACACCTTC. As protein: CASSLAWQGMGGYTF. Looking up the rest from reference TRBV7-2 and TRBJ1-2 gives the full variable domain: GAGVSQSPSNKVTEKGKDVELRCDPISGHTALYWYRQSLGQGLEFLIYFQGNSAPDKSGLPSDRFSAERTGGSVSTLTIQRTQQEDSAVYLCASSLAWQGMGGYTFGSGTRLTVV.

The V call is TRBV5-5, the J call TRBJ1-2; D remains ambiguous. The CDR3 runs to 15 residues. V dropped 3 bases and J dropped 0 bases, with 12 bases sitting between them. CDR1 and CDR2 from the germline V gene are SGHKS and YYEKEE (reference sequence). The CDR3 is CASSSLRVTNYGYTF. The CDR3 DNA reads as TGTGCCAGCAGCTCCCTGAGGGTCACTAACTATGGCTACACCTTC.

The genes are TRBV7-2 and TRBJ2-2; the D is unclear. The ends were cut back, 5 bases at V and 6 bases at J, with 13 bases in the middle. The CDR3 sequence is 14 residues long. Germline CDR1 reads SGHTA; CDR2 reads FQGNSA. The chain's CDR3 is CASSPSLFAGELFF. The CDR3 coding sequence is TGTGCCAGCAGCCCCTCGTTATTCGCCGGGGAGCTGTTTTTT.

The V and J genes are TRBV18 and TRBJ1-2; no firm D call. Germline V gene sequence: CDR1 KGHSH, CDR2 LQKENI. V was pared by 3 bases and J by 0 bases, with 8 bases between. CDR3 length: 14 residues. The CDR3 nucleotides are TGTGCCAGCTCACCTGAACCTACTAACTATGGCTACACCTTC. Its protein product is CASSPEPTNYGYTF.

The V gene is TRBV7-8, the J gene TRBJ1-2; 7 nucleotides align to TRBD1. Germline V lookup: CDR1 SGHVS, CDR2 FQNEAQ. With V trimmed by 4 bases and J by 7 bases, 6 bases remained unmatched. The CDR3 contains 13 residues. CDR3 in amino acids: CASSSDRAAGYTF. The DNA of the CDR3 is TGTGCCAGCAGCTCAGACAGGGCGGCTGGCTACACCTTC.

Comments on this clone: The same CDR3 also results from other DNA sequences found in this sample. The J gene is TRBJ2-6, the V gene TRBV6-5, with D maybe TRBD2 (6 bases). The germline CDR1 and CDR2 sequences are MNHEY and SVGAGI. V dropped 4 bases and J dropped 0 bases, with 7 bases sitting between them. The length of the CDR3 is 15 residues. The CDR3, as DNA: TGTGCCAGCAGTTTGGGGGGCTCTGGGGCCAACGTCCTGACTTTC. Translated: CASSLGGSGANVLTF.

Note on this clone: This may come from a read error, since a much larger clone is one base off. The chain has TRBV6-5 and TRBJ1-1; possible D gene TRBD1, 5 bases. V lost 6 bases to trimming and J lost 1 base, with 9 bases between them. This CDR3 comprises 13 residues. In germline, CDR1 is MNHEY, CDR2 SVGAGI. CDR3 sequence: CASRDTGNTEAFF. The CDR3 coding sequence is TGTGCCAGCAGAGATACAGGGAACACTGAAGCTTTCTTT.

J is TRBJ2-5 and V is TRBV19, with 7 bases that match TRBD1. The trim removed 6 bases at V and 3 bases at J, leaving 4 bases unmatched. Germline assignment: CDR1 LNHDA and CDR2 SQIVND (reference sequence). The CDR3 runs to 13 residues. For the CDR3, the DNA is TGTGCCAGTAGCGGGACAGTAGAAGAGACCCAGTACTTC. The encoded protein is CASSGTVEETQYF.

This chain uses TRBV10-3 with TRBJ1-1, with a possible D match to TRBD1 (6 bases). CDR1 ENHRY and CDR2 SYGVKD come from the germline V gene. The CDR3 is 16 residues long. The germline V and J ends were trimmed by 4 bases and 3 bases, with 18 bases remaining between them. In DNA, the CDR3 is TGTGCCATCAGTGCCCTAGGGGGGGCGGCGGACACTGAAGCTTTCTTT. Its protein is CAISALGGAADTEAFF.

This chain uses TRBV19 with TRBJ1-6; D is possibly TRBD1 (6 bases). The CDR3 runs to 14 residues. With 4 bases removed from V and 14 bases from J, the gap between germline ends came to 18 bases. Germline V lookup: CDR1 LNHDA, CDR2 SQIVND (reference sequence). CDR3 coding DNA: TGTGCCAGTAGTAGGACTCACAGGGTTATCTCCCTCCACTTT. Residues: CASSRTHRVISLHF. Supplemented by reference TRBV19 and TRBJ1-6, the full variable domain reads DGGITQSPKYLFRKEGQNVTLSCEQNLNHDAMYWYRQDPGQGLRLIYYSQIVNDFQKGDIAEGYSVSREKKESFPLTVTSAQKNPTAFYLCASSRTHRVISLHFGNGTRLTVT.

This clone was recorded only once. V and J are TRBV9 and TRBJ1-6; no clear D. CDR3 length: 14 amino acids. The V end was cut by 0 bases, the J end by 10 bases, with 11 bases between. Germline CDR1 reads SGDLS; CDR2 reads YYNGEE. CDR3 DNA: TGTGCCAGCAGCGTAGGGTCGACTAGGTCACCCCTCCACTTT. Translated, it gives CASSVGSTRSPLHF.

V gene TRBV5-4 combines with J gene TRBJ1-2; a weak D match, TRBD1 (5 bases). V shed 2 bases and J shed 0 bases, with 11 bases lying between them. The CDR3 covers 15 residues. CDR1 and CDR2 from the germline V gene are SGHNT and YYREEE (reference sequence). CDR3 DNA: TGTGCCAGCAGCTTTGACCAGGGCTCTAACTATGGCTACACCTTC. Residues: CASSFDQGSNYGYTF. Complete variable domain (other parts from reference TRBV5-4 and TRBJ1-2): ETGVTQSPTHLIKTRGQQVTLRCSSQSGHNTVSWYQQALGQGPQFIFQYYREEENGRGNFPPRFSGLQFPNYSSELNVNALELDDSALYLCASSFDQGSNYGYTFGSGTRLTVV.

The DNA for the CDR3 is TGCGCCAGCAGCTCACAGGCCAGGGGGGACACTGAAGCTTTCTTT. This encodes CASSSQARGDTEAFF. The chain carries TRBV5-1 and TRBJ1-1, with 7 bases aligning to TRBD1. CDR3 length equals 15 residues. Germline CDR1 is SGHRS and CDR2 is YFSETQ. Trimming at V came to 3 bases and at J to 3 bases, leaving 8 bases not matched to a gene.

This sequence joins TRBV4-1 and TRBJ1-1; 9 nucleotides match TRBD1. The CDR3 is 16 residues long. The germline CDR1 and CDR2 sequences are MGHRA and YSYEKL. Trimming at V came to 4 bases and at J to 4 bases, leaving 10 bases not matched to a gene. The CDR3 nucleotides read TGCGCCAGCAGCCGTCGACAGGGGGAGGTCGGCACTGAAGCTTTCTTT. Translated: CASSRRQGEVGTEAFF.

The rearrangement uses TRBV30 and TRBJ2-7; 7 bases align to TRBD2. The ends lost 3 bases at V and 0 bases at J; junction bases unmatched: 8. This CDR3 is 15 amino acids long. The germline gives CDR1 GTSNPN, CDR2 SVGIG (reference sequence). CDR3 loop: CAWRRPGEGSYEQYF. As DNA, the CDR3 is TGTGCCTGGAGACGTCCGGGGGAGGGCTCCTACGAGCAGTACTTC.

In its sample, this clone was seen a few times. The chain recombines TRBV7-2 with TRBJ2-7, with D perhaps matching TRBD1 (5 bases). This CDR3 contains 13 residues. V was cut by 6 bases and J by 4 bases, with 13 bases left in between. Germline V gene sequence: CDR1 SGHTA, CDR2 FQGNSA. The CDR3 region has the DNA TGTGCCAGCAGGGTGCGGACACAGTACGAGCAGTACTTC. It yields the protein CASRVRTQYEQYF.

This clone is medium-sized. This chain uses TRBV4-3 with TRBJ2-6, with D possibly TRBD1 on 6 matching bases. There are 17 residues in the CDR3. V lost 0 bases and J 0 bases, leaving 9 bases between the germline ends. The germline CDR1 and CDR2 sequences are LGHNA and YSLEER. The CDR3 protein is CASSQDGDTSGANVLTF. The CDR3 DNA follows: TGCGCCAGCAGCCAAGATGGGGACACCTCTGGGGCCAACGTCCTGACTTTC.

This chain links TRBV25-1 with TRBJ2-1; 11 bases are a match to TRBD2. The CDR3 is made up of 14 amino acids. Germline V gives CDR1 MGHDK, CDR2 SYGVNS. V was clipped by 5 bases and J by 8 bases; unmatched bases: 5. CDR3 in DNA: TGTGCCAGCAGTATAGCGGGGGGGATAGATGAGCAGTTCTTC. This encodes CASSIAGGIDEQFF. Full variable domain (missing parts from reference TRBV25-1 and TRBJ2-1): EADIYQTPRYLVIGTGKKITLECSQTMGHDKMYWYQQDPGMELHLIHYSYGVNSTEKGDLSSESTVSRIRTEHFPLTLESARPSHTSQYLCASSIAGGIDEQFFGPGTRLTVL.